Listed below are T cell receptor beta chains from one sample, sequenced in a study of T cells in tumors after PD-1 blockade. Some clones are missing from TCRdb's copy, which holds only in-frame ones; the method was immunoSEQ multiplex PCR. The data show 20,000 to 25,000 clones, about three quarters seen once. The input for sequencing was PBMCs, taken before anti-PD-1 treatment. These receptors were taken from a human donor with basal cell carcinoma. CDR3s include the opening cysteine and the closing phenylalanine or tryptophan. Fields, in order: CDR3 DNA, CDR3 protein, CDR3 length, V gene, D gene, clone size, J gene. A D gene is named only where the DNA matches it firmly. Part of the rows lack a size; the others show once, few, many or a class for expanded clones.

TGCGCCAGCAGCCTCACCCTAGGAGAGACCCAGTACTTC | CASSLTLGETQYF | 13 | TRBV4-1 | - | - | TRBJ2-5
TGCGCCAGCAGCTTGGGGCAGGGGCATACGGACATTCAGTACTTC | CASSLGQGHTDIQYF | 15 | TRBV5-1 | - | - | TRBJ2-4
TGTGCCAGCAGTACGACAGGGGGGTACACAGATACGCAGTATTTT | CASSTTGGYTDTQYF | 15 | TRBV6-5 | TRBD1 | - | TRBJ2-3
TGTGCCAGCAGCGCCGAGGGGAGGGGAACCGGGGAGCTGTTTTTT | CASSAEGRGTGELFF | 15 | TRBV9 | TRBD2 | - | TRBJ2-2
TGCAGCGTCGCTGAGCAGTTCTTC | CSVAEQFF | 8 | TRBV29-1 | - | - | TRBJ2-1
TGTGCCAGCAGCTTACGGGGGGTCGGGGTCAGTGAGCAGTTCTTC | CASSLRGVGVSEQFF | 15 | TRBV7-2 | TRBD2 | - | TRBJ2-1
TGTGCCAGCAGCTTAGGGGGGAGACAGTACGAGCAGTACTTC | CASSLGGRQYEQYF | 14 | TRBV7-2 | - | - | TRBJ2-7
TGTGCCAGCAGTTTAAAGGCAGGACGGAACACTGAAGCTTTCTTT | CASSLKAGRNTEAFF | 15 | TRBV28 | - | once | TRBJ1-1
TGTGCCAGCAGTCCTAGCGGGCTCCCAGATACGCAGTATTTT | CASSPSGLPDTQYF | 14 | TRBV6-5 | TRBD2 | few | TRBJ2-3
TGTGCCAGCAGTTCCCTCCAGGGATTGGATGGCTACACCTTC | CASSSLQGLDGYTF | 14 | TRBV7-2 | - | - | TRBJ1-2
TGTGCCAGCAGCCAAGTCCCCGGGAGGGTCTACAATGAGCAGTTCTTC | CASSQVPGRVYNEQFF | 16 | TRBV14 | TRBD2 | few | TRBJ2-1
TGTGCCAGCAGAAACACCGGGGAGCTGTTTTTT | CASRNTGELFF | 11 | TRBV12-3/TRBV12-4 | - | - | TRBJ2-2
TGTGCCAGCAGTTTAGTCATGAACACTGAAGCTTTCTTT | CASSLVMNTEAFF | 13 | TRBV12-3/TRBV12-4 | - | - | TRBJ1-1
TGTGCCAGCAGCTTGGTGGGAGGGGGAGTGCCTAGCAAAGAGACCCAGTACTTC | CASSLVGGGVPSKETQYF | 18 | TRBV5-6 | - | - | TRBJ2-5
TGCGCCAGCAGCGGGGGACAGGGGGTTAATTCACCCCTCCACTTT | CASSGGQGVNSPLHF | 15 | TRBV5-1 | TRBD1 | - | TRBJ1-6
TGTGCCAGCAGCTTAGGGAGGGGGAGGTATGGCTACACCTTC | CASSLGRGRYGYTF | 14 | TRBV7-3 | - | - | TRBJ1-2
TGTGCCAGCAGCCTGACAGGGGGCGGTTCACCCCTCCACTTT | CASSLTGGGSPLHF | 14 | TRBV7-2 | TRBD1 | - | TRBJ1-6
TGTGCCAGCAGCCGAAGACCCAACGGGGAAGCTTTCTTT | CASSRRPNGEAFF | 13 | TRBV3-1/TRBV3-2 | - | - | TRBJ1-1
TGTGCCAGCAGCTCGGACCCCTACTATGGCTACACCTTC | CASSSDPYYGYTF | 13 | TRBV6-5 | - | - | TRBJ1-2
TGCAGTGCTAGTGCTGCCTGGGGGACTGTGAACACTGAAGCTTTCTTT | CSASAAWGTVNTEAFF | 16 | TRBV20-1 | - | once | TRBJ1-1
TGTGCCTACTCGGGACCGAGACCTCAGCCCCAGCATTTT | CAYSGPRPQPQHF | 13 | TRBV28 | - | - | TRBJ1-5
TGTGCCAGCTGTGATGGGGGGGGGCGGGTGGGGAGCTCCTACAATGAGCAGTTCTTC | CASCDGGGRVGSSYNEQFF | 19 | TRBV2 | - | few | TRBJ2-1
TGCGCCAGCAGCAGACTAGCGGGAGGGCGAGGATGGAATGAGCAGTTCTTC | CASSRLAGGRGWNEQFF | 17 | TRBV4-1 | TRBD2 | - | TRBJ2-1
TGTGCCAGCAGACAGCGCTCCTACGAGCAGTACTTC | CASRQRSYEQYF | 12 | TRBV2 | - | few | TRBJ2-7
TGTGCCAGCAGCTCACTCCGGGAGACCCAGTACTTC | CASSSLRETQYF | 12 | TRBV7-9 | - | - | TRBJ2-5
TGCAGCGTTGAAGATAGCGCTGAAGCTTTCTTT | CSVEDSAEAFF | 11 | TRBV29-1 | - | - | TRBJ1-1
TGCGCCAGCAGCTTGGAAGCAGATCCCACCATATATTTT | CASSLEADPTIYF | 13 | TRBV5-1 | - | - | TRBJ1-3
TGTGCCAGCTCCCCTAGACAGGTGTGGAGAAAAACTGTTTTT | CASSPRQVWRKTVF | 14 | TRBV18 | - | - | TRBJ1-4
TGCGCCAGCAGCCAGTCCGGGACAGGCTTAGACATTCAGTACTTC | CASSQSGTGLDIQYF | 15 | TRBV4-1 | TRBD1 | - | TRBJ2-4
TGCGCCAGCAGCTTGCTTCGGGGCACAGATACGCAGTATTTT | CASSLLRGTDTQYF | 14 | TRBV5-1 | - | - | TRBJ2-3
TGTGCCAGCTCACCACCCGGAGGTTGGGCCTCCTACAATGAGCAGTTCTTC | CASSPPGGWASYNEQFF | 17 | TRBV18 | - | once | TRBJ2-1
TGTGCCAGCAGGAGGACGATCAATCAGCCCCAGCATTTT | CASRRTINQPQHF | 13 | TRBV12-3/TRBV12-4 | - | - | TRBJ1-5
TGCGCCAGCAGTGTGACTAGCGGGACCGAGCAGTTCTTC | CASSVTSGTEQFF | 13 | TRBV10-1 | TRBD2 | - | TRBJ2-1
TGTGCCAGCAGCAAGGGACTAGCGGGAGAGACCCAGTACTTC | CASSKGLAGETQYF | 14 | TRBV11-3 | TRBD2 | - | TRBJ2-5
TGCAGCGTTCTCCCGGAAACTAATGAAAAACTGTTTTTT | CSVLPETNEKLFF | 13 | TRBV29-1 | - | - | TRBJ1-4
TGCGCCAGCAGTGGGGGCGGGAGGTCAGATACGCAGTATTTT | CASSGGGRSDTQYF | 14 | TRBV10-2 | TRBD2 | - | TRBJ2-3
TGTGCCAGCAGTGAAGGGGGGGCGGGGGTGGGGAGCTCCTACAATGAGCAGTTCTTC | CASSEGGAGVGSSYNEQFF | 19 | TRBV2 | - | - | TRBJ2-1
TGTGCCAGCAGTTTAGTACAGGGTCAGCCCCAGCATTTT | CASSLVQGQPQHF | 13 | TRBV12-3/TRBV12-4 | - | few | TRBJ1-5
TGTGCCAGCAGCTCTAGCGGGAGGGCCTTCGGGGAGCTGTTTTTT | CASSSSGRAFGELFF | 15 | TRBV11-1 | TRBD2 | once | TRBJ2-2
TGTGCCAGCAGATCGACAGGGGTATCCTACGAGCAGTACTTC | CASRSTGVSYEQYF | 14 | TRBV28 | TRBD1 | - | TRBJ2-7
TGTGCCAGCTCCCCGACTGCCTCCTACGAGCAGTACTTC | CASSPTASYEQYF | 13 | TRBV18 | - | - | TRBJ2-7
TGTGCCAGCAGCTTTGGGAGGGTCTACGAGCAGTACTTC | CASSFGRVYEQYF | 13 | TRBV5-6 | TRBD2 | few | TRBJ2-7
TGTGCCAGCAGCTTAGACGGGTACCAAGAGACCCAGTACTTC | CASSLDGYQETQYF | 14 | TRBV11-1 | - | - | TRBJ2-5
TGTGCCATCAGTGAGTCGCTAGCGGGGAAATACAATGAGCAGTTCTTC | CAISESLAGKYNEQFF | 16 | TRBV10-3 | TRBD2 | few | TRBJ2-1
TGCGCCAGCAGCCAAGACCTCCCAGGGGCCGTCACCGGGGAGCTGTTTTTT | CASSQDLPGAVTGELFF | 17 | TRBV4-1 | - | - | TRBJ2-2
TGTGCCAGCAGCGCCCGGGCCTACACTGAAGCTTTCTTT | CASSARAYTEAFF | 13 | TRBV6-1 | - | - | TRBJ1-1
TGTGCCAGCAGCTTAGACCCCCGACAGGACTACACCTTC | CASSLDPRQDYTF | 13 | TRBV6-6 | - | - | TRBJ1-2
TGTGCCAGCAGCCCGGCGACGGACGGACCCTACGAGCAGTACTTC | CASSPATDGPYEQYF | 15 | TRBV7-2 | - | few | TRBJ2-7
TGTGCCCGCTGTGAAGGGGGGGCGCGGGCGGGGAGCTCCTACAATGAGCAGTTCTTC | CARCEGGARAGSSYNEQFF | 19 | TRBV2 | - | - | TRBJ2-1
TGTGCCACCAGCAGAGATAGACTGCGCGACTATGGCTACACCTTC | CATSRDRLRDYGYTF | 15 | TRBV15 | - | once | TRBJ1-2
TGCGCCAGCAGCCAAAGGACTAGCGGGAGAAACGAGCAGTACTTC | CASSQRTSGRNEQYF | 15 | TRBV4-1 | TRBD2 | - | TRBJ2-7
TGTGCCCGAAAGGGTCCCTATAATTCACCCCTCCACTTT | CARKGPYNSPLHF | 13 | TRBV2 | - | - | TRBJ1-6
TGTCCCCCCTGTGATGGGGGGGCGCGGGTGGGGAGCTCCTACAATGAGCAGTTCTTC | CPPCDGGARVGSSYNEQFF | 19 | TRBV2 | - | - | TRBJ2-1
TGTGCCTGGAGTGAGGGGGGGCTAGGCAACCCTGAAGCTTTCTTT | CAWSEGGLGNPEAFF | 15 | TRBV30 | - | medium-sized | TRBJ1-1
TGCGCCAGCAGCCCGACGGGGGCTAGTGAAAAACTGTTTTTT | CASSPTGASEKLFF | 14 | TRBV5-1 | - | once | TRBJ1-4
TGTGCCAGCAGTTTTGGTGCTAGCGGGCGCTTTAGCACAGATACGCAGTATTTT | CASSFGASGRFSTDTQYF | 18 | TRBV27 | TRBD2 | - | TRBJ2-3
TGTGCCGTCGGGGGGACCTTTGGAGACACCGGGGAGCTGTTTTTT | CAVGGTFGDTGELFF | 15 | TRBV19 | TRBD2 | - | TRBJ2-2
TGTGCCAGCAGCATAGACGGACAGTTGAACACTGAAGCTTTCTTT | CASSIDGQLNTEAFF | 15 | TRBV6-2/TRBV6-3 | - | - | TRBJ1-1
TGCGCCAGCAGCGGAAGCCCTGTTGCAACTAATGAAAAACTGTTTTTT | CASSGSPVATNEKLFF | 16 | TRBV5-1 | - | once | TRBJ1-4
TGTGCCAGCAGCTCCCCCGGGGGGAGCCACAATGAGCAGTTCTTC | CASSSPGGSHNEQFF | 15 | TRBV5-4 | TRBD2 | - | TRBJ2-1